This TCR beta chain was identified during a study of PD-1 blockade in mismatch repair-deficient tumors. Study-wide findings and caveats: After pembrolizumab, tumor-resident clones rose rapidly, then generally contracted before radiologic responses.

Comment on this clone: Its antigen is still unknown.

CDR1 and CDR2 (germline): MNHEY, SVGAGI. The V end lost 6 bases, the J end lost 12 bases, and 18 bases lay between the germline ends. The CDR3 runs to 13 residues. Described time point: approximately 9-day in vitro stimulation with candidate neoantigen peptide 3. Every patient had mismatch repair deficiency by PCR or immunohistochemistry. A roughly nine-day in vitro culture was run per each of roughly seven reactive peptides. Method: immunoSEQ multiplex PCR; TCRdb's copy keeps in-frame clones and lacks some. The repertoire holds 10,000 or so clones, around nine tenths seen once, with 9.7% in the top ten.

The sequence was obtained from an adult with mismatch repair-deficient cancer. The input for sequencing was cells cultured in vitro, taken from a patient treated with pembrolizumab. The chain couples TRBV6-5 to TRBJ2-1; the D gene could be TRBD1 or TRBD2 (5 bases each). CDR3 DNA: TGTGCCAGCAGCGGGGACCCCCGAAGGTGGCAGTTCTTC. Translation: CASSGDPRRWQFF.